This T cell receptor beta chain was retrieved from a study of cytomegalovirus exposure and HLA in healthy donors (dated by TCRdb to between 2016 and 2019). Study-wide context: In an earlier analysis of 587 of the donors, about 270 Gb of sequence data and roughly 100 million unique TCR beta sequences from approximately 180 million T cells were reported. Roughly 290 gigabases of sequencing data and about 92 million unique TCR sequences made up an early release that covered some 640 HLA-typed donors. Among the roughly 380 genotyped donors, around 81% belonged to the genetic ancestry cluster associated with self-reported Caucasian donors. The study was designed to test whether signatures of past pathogen exposure could be identified by cataloging public T cell receptors. The study profiled the T cell repertoires of fewer than 850 subjects by immunosequencing and related them to cytomegalovirus serostatus. Along with the approximately 700-subject first cohort, a separate validation cohort of more than 90 different subjects was used. High-throughput TCR immunosequencing, statistical association of individual TCRs with disease status, and machine learning were combined to predict cytomegalovirus infection status. A later analysis re-examined previously published TCR beta repertoires from roughly 720 donors and added high-resolution HLA genotyping to investigate patterns of TCR occurrence. In the later analysis, no new phenotypic data were used to find candidate immune exposures; instead, reliance was placed on TCR beta sequences and their occurrence across donors. In an earlier analysis of roughly 580 of the donors, high-throughput TCR beta sequencing was used to judge whether each TCR beta V gene segment behaved as functional or pseudogenic. Donor age, sex, ethnicity and CMV serostatus were compiled alongside the repertoire data. In a later genetic analysis, genome-wide SNP genotypes for about 65% of the roughly 700 donors were used, and that subset was treated as a discovery cohort. All discovery cohort repertoires had been generated using a single sequencing platform. HLA typing included class I and class II loci at four-digit resolution. The number of typed donors differed by locus: roughly 620-640 for A, B, C, DRB1 and DQB1; approximately 540 for DQA1; 606 for DPA1; and about 450 for DPB1. Roughly 5 DR-DQ haplotypes were handled as single units for association and clustering, since linkage in the cohort was strong. On average, approximately 250,000 unique TCR beta nucleotide sequences were sequenced per donor among a few hundred genotyped donors of the cohort, with roughly 18% of those sequences being non-productive.

The cohort consisted of 600 to 750 healthy bone marrow donors. At the time of sampling, all cohort members were nominally healthy, though unrecorded immune exposures were likely present. The donor was CMV seronegative and belonged to the group of over 300 seronegative cohort members. A peripheral blood sample was provided by each donor, and peripheral blood mononuclear cells were used for TCR beta sequencing. Genomic DNA was extracted from the blood cell samples with the Qiagen DNeasy Blood Extraction Kit. Notes on this clone: Its antigen target is currently unknown. No per-base quality is available; no much larger clone lies one base away.

Its CDR3 holds 14 amino acids, cysteine through phenylalanine. The retained sequence is limited to the CDR3, 42 bases, with the frame set at the first base. Based on the germline V gene (reference sequence), the CDR1 and CDR2 sequences are GTSNPN and SVGIG. Trimming takes 1 base from V and 5 bases from J, and the germline ends sit 14 bases apart. Overall results and qualifications from the work: Because HLA typing was unavailable for some donors at each locus, only the typed subset was used in association tests. In the study, around 150 TCR beta chains were listed as associated with cytomegalovirus. According to the authors, the approach could potentially be generalized to other disease states and immunological phenotypes. Because counts were too low, seventeen rarely observed V segments, including chromosome 9 orphons, were excluded from the earlier analysis of 587 of the donors. A few of the identified cytomegalovirus-associated TCR beta chains were confirmed in vitro to be specific for cytomegalovirus antigens. A later analysis found that HLA-associated TCR beta chains were more clonally expanded and had lower generation probabilities than equally common non-associated chains. Because the 87-base-pair reads could not distinguish some IMGT-functional V segments, including TRBV6-2 and TRBV6-3, those segments were excluded. Cytomegalovirus status was reported to be diagnosed by the classifier with high specificity and sensitivity in both the original and validation cohorts. V-gene and J-gene trimming of TCR beta chains was associated with a missense DCLRE1C variant in a later genetic analysis, and the association was replicated in an independent cohort. In this cohort, only TCR beta chains were sequenced, and detectable features were limited by the absence of alpha or paired-chain data. According to a later genetic analysis, donors in an Asian-associated ancestry cluster had fewer N-insertions in productive TCRs than the roughly 700-donor mean. At a false discovery rate of 0.05, a later analysis linked 15,000 to 20,000 TCR beta sequences to specific HLA alleles. CMV serostatus was the only immune exposure information available for the cohort. Broadly in line with IMGT annotations, most TCR beta V segments showed up in productive rearrangements about 90% or about 30% of the time in an earlier analysis of roughly 590 of the donors. Most TCR sequences were observed very rarely across donors, whereas some public TCRs were present in many individuals. Strong co-occurrence of HLA alleles, especially DR and DQ, made assigning TCR associations to individual alleles difficult. Correlated functional status among segregating V segments might be attributable to linkage disequilibrium, but an unknown experimental factor could not be ruled out. A further reported finding was that TCR beta sequences accurately predicted the HLA-A and HLA-B alleles for most subjects in the first cohort. Presence/absence analyses assumed roughly uniform sequencing depth across donors, an assumption that may not hold. Most CMV-associated TCR beta chains appeared to be HLA-restricted in a later analysis, and the HLA associations seemed to be driven largely by CMV exposure. According to a later analysis, TCR association rates differed among HLA loci, with DRB1 alleles showing the most associated TCRs and HLA-C alleles showing the fewest. A cluster of highly shared sequence variants was judged likely to represent a technical artifact of the sequencing pipeline. In a later analysis, several top co-occurrence clusters were reported to appear linked to parvovirus B19, influenza, CMV and Epstein-Barr virus.

The library relied on the immunoSEQ multiplex PCR assay. For the multiplex PCR, a mixture combining 60 forward primers for TCR Vbeta segments and 13 reverse primers for TCR Jbeta segments was used. The CDR3 region of rearranged TCR beta genes was amplified from genomic DNA with a multiplex PCR assay. Amplified TCR beta libraries were sequenced as 87-base-pair reads on the Illumina HiSeq System. As for the authors' bioinformatics: Across the roughly 700 repertoires, a later analysis counted approximately 75 million unique TCR beta chains, some 11 million of which were shared by at least two donors. Raw reads were error-corrected and collapsed into unique sequences by a nearest-neighbor algorithm in which closely related sequences were merged to remove PCR and sequencing errors. To assign V, D and J gene segments, CDR3 sequences were aligned to IMGT reference sequences. For a sequence to be retained, a match of at least six nucleotides was required to both a V gene segment and a J gene segment. A rearrangement counted as productive if the CDR3 had no stop codons and remained in frame with V and J, and every other rearrangement counted as non-productive. CDR3 was defined according to IMGT convention as the region running from the second conserved V-encoded cysteine to the conserved J-encoded phenylalanine. The earlier analysis of 500 to 750 of the donors excluded any sequence lacking an unambiguous match to a single V gene segment. In an earlier analysis of about 590 of the donors, a V segment was called functional when productive rearrangements were above 56.7%, and segregating when the standard deviation between donors exceeded 5%. A statistical classification framework was built for diagnosing cytomegalovirus status from the catalog of TCR beta chain sequences. In a later analysis, V and J genes were assigned by comparing TCR nucleotide sequences against IMGT/GENE-DB human TR gene sequences. In a later analysis, CDR3 sequences and most-parsimonious VDJ recombination scenarios were assigned using the TCRdist pipeline. In a later analysis, each TCR beta chain was defined by its CDR3 amino acid sequence together with its V-gene family, and reads without a unique V-gene family were excluded. A later analysis removed 592 highly shared, low-generation-probability nucleotide sequences to deal with suspected cross-contamination and a sequencing artifact. In a later analysis, a clonal expansion index was calculated for each public chain from normalized within-repertoire ranks of inferred template counts. Generation probabilities in a later analysis came from a VDJ recombination model fitted to out-of-frame rearrangements, and those results were checked against IGoR. Hypergeometric tests were used in a later analysis to score TCR-TCR, TCR-HLA and TCR-CMV co-occurrence, with a repertoire-size bias correction applied to the TCR pairs. To estimate false discovery rates, a later analysis permuted the HLA or CMV assignments 20 times. In a later analysis, co-occurring TCRs were grouped with DBSCAN, and TCRdist sequence similarity was added when clustering was performed within HLA-allele-positive subsets. For co-occurrence clustering, repertoires with fewer than 30,000 or more than 120,000 public chains were excluded, along with about five repertoires with anomalous nucleotide sharing. This is the immuneACCESS table as TCRdb keeps it, with only in-frame sequences that have V and J called. A part of the clones is gone; compared with another copy, unresolved V genes explain less than half, and the rest is unexplained. The DNA gave D and trimming, while V, J and clone size come from that table. The sample contains tens of thousands of clones, roughly 82% of them found a single time. The ten top clones hold roughly 12% of the sample.

The sequenced sample consisted of PBMCs. In this chain, TRBV30 is recombined with TRBJ2-5; a tentative D match to TRBD1 spans 6 bases. The clonotype comes from a man aged 65 to 85 in good health and CMV-seronegative. The CDR3 protein is CAWSGTVPLETQYF. The DNA sequence is TGTGCCTGGAGTGGGACAGTCCCGTTGGAGACCCAGTACTTC.